Below are 30 T cell receptor beta chains sequenced from a single sample in a study of T cell responses to AZD1222 COVID-19 vaccine. TCRdb's table, derived via immunoSEQ multiplex PCR, lists solely in-frame clones and lacks some. The repertoire holds under 140,000 clones, roughly 92% seen once, with 2% to 2.5% in the top ten. Specimen: peripheral blood, collected 28 days after the second AZD1222 dose. The receptor source for this set is an adult who received the AZD1222 COVID-19 vaccine.

J is TRBJ2-1 and V is TRBV5-6; 7 nucleotides match TRBD1. With V trimmed by 0 bases and J by 10 bases, 7 bases remained unmatched. Germline CDR1 is SGHDT and CDR2 is YYEEEE. The CDR3 is made up of 14 amino acids. The CDR3 region has the DNA TGTGCCAGCAGCTTGGGACAGGGATCGAGAGAGCAGTTCTTC. Residues: CASSLGQGSREQFF.

This sequence joins TRBV12-5 and TRBJ2-2; 11 bases map to TRBD2. Germline V lookup: CDR1 LGHNT, CDR2 FRNRAP. This CDR3 has 15 amino acids. V shed 5 bases and J 4 bases; nucleotides not matched to a gene: 3. DNA of the CDR3: TGTGCTAGTGGTCTCGGACTAGCGGGCACCGGGGAGCTGTTTTTT. Residues: CASGLGLAGTGELFF.

The genes are TRBV6-2 or TRBV6-3 and TRBJ1-4; D not resolved. Trimming stripped 0 bases from V and 2 bases from J, with 13 bases between. Germline loops: CDR1 MNHEY, CDR2 SVGEGT. The CDR3 sequence is 17 residues long. CDR3 nucleotide sequence: TGTGCCAGCAGTTACTCCCGTTCAGGAGGGACTAATGAAAAACTGTTTTTT. This gives the protein CASSYSRSGGTNEKLFF.

This clone was observed a single time. The V gene is TRBV3-1 (or the pseudogene TRBV3-2), the J gene TRBJ2-7; D unresolved. The CDR3 is 12 amino acids. Per the germline V gene, CDR1 is LGHDT and CDR2 is YNNKEL (reference sequence). The V and J ends lost 1 base and 3 bases respectively, with 4 bases between them. CDR3 region: CASSQGGYEQYF. CDR3 bases: TGTGCCAGCAGCCAAGGGGGCTACGAGCAGTACTTC.

This clone was observed a handful of times. The V and J genes are TRBV19 and TRBJ1-5; D ambiguous. Germline V gene data show CDR1 as LNHDA and CDR2 as SQIVND (reference sequence). The V and J ends lost 8 bases and 0 bases respectively, with 23 bases between them. There are 18 residues in the CDR3. The CDR3 loop is CASSRRTTILDSNQPQHF. CDR3 coding DNA: TGTGCCAGTTCCCGCCGTACTACTATTCTGGATAGCAATCAGCCCCAGCATTTT.

V is TRBV3-1 (or the pseudogene TRBV3-2) and J is TRBJ2-7; D possibly corresponds to TRBD2 (6 bases). Germline-derived CDR1 and CDR2 are LGHDT and YNNKEL (reference sequence). This CDR3 contains 16 residues. V was pared by 0 bases and J by 3 bases, with 15 bases between. The CDR3 is CASSQDAGSGFYEQYF. The CDR3 bases are TGTGCCAGCAGCCAAGACGCGGGGTCCGGATTCTACGAGCAGTACTTC.

A few counts support this clone. The V call is TRBV9, the J call TRBJ2-7, with TRBD2 identical over 14 bases. The J segment lost 3 bases and the V segment lost 3 bases, leaving 2 bases of the junction unmatched. CDR1 and CDR2 from the germline V gene are SGDLS and YYNGEE. This CDR3 has 15 residues. CDR3 amino acids: CASSGGTSGGYEQYF. The DNA of the CDR3 is TGTGCCAGCAGCGGCGGGACTAGCGGGGGCTACGAGCAGTACTTC. The full variable domain, rest sourced from reference TRBV9 and TRBJ2-7, is DSGVTQTPKHLITATGQRVTLRCSPRSGDLSVYWYQQSLDQGLQFLIQYYNGEERAKGNILERFSAQQFPDLHSELNLSSLELGDSALYFCASSGGTSGGYEQYFGPGTRLTVT.

The chain uses TRBV7-6 and TRBJ2-7; D assignment may be TRBD1 or TRBD2 (5 bases each). Germline assignment: CDR1 SGHVS and CDR2 FNYEAQ. V was pared by 1 base and J by 1 base, with 11 bases between. This CDR3 has 15 amino acids. CDR3 region: CASSLVAGRSYEQYF. The CDR3 DNA is TGTGCCAGCAGCTTAGTGGCAGGGAGATCCTACGAGCAGTACTTC.

This clone was recorded only once. The chain joins TRBV7-8 to TRBJ2-5, with D perhaps matching TRBD1 (6 bases). The CDR3 totals 14 residues. V was trimmed by 1 base and J by 0 bases, leaving 6 bases between them. In germline, CDR1 is SGHVS, CDR2 FQNEAQ. The CDR3 here is CASSLGTDQETQYF. The CDR3 coding sequence is TGTGCCAGCAGCTTAGGGACAGACCAAGAGACCCAGTACTTC.

The gene calls are TRBV5-1 and TRBJ2-3; D gene ambiguous. In germline, CDR1 is SGHRS, CDR2 YFSETQ. This CDR3 has 12 residues. The germline V and J ends were trimmed by 4 bases and 3 bases, with 6 bases remaining between them. The CDR3 loop reads CASSPFTDTQYF. CDR3 nucleotides: TGCGCCAGCAGCCCATTTACAGATACGCAGTATTTT.

V and J are TRBV2 and TRBJ2-5, with 7 positions matching TRBD2. Germline CDR1 SNHLY, CDR2 FYNNEI. Trimming removed 6 bases from V and 7 bases from J; junction bases left unmatched: 8. The length of the CDR3 is 13 residues. The CDR3 nucleotides are TGTGCCAGCAGCCGTTTCTGGGAGGGGACCCAGTACTTC. Residues: CASSRFWEGTQYF.

V usage is TRBV4-2 and J usage is TRBJ2-2; a possible D gene is TRBD2 (7 bases). Germline V gives CDR1 LGHNA, CDR2 YNFKEQ. V was clipped by 0 bases and J by 3 bases, with 17 bases between them. This CDR3 spans 18 amino acids. The chain's CDR3 is CASSQDLGGGAYTGELFF. As DNA, the CDR3 is TGTGCCAGCAGCCAAGATTTAGGTGGGGGGGCCTACACCGGGGAGCTGTTTTTT.

The chain has TRBV11-3 and TRBJ2-1; possibly TRBD2 for D (6 bases). Trimming removed 4 bases from V and 5 bases from J, with 15 bases in between. Germline loops: CDR1 SGHNT, CDR2 YENEEA. The CDR3 consists of 15 residues. DNA for the CDR3: TGTGCCAGCAGCTACCGGGGGAGCGCGAACAATGAGCAGTTCTTC. Translated, it gives CASSYRGSANNEQFF. Complete variable domain (other parts from reference TRBV11-3 and TRBJ2-1): EAGVVQSPRYKIIEKKQPVAFWCNPISGHNTLYWYLQNLGQGPELLIRYENEEAVDDSQLPKDRFSAERLKGVDSTLKIQPAELGDSAVYLCASSYRGSANNEQFFGPGTRLTVL.

The gene calls are TRBV29-1 and TRBJ2-3; TRBD2 matches 8 bases. V dropped 5 bases and J dropped 2; count of bases not matched to a gene: 12. CDR1 and CDR2 from the germline V gene are SQVTM and ANQGSEA. This CDR3 region has 16 residues. The CDR3, as DNA: TGCAGCGTTCTCAGACTAGCGTCCCGCCTCACAGATACGCAGTATTTT. Its protein is CSVLRLASRLTDTQYF.

The CDR3 here is CASSPQGGRRQPQHF. The CDR3 DNA reads as TGTGCCAGCTCACCCCAGGGGGGCAGACGTCAGCCCCAGCATTTT. This chain joins TRBV18 and TRBJ1-5, with 7 bases lining up with TRBD1. The trim removed 3 bases at V and 6 bases at J, leaving 8 bases unmatched. CDR3 length: 15 residues. Germline V gene data show CDR1 as KGHSH and CDR2 as LQKENI.

V usage is TRBV19 and J usage is TRBJ1-1; possible D gene TRBD1, 5 bases. The CDR3 runs to 17 residues. Trimming cost V 0 bases and J 4 bases, with 18 bases left between them. Germline V gives CDR1 LNHDA, CDR2 SQIVND (reference sequence). CDR3 in amino acids: CASSIEWGSPTGTEAFF. CDR3 DNA sequence: TGTGCCAGTAGTATAGAATGGGGGTCCCCCACGGGCACTGAAGCTTTCTTT. The variable domain in full, with the rest retrieved from reference TRBV19 and TRBJ1-1, is DGGITQSPKYLFRKEGQNVTLSCEQNLNHDAMYWYRQDPGQGLRLIYYSQIVNDFQKGDIAEGYSVSREKKESFPLTVTSAQKNPTAFYLCASSIEWGSPTGTEAFFGQGTRLTVV.

CDR3 sequence reads: CAWNGNYGYTF. CDR3 in DNA: TGTGCCTGGAATGGGAACTATGGCTACACCTTC. This chain connects TRBV30 to TRBJ1-2, with D hard to call. V lost 4 bases to trimming and J lost 2 bases, with 5 bases between them. This CDR3 comprises 11 residues. Per germline, CDR1 GTSNPN and CDR2 SVGIG (reference sequence).

The chain combines TRBV3-1 (or the pseudogene TRBV3-2) with TRBJ2-3; TRBD2 might be the D (6 bases). Trimming took 3 bases from V and 0 from J, leaving 16 bases between them. CDR1 and CDR2 (germline): LGHDT, YNNKEL (reference sequence). This CDR3 comprises 17 residues. CDR3 bases: TGTGCCAGCAGCCACCTCATCCGGCGGGGAAGCACAGATACGCAGTATTTT. Its protein product is CASSHLIRRGSTDTQYF.

This sequence joins TRBV3-1 (or the pseudogene TRBV3-2) and TRBJ1-3, with a possible D match to TRBD1 (6 bases). Trimming removed 4 bases from V and 4 bases from J, with 14 bases in between. The CDR3 sequence is 15 residues long. Germline V gene lookup returns CDR1 LGHDT and CDR2 YNNKEL (reference sequence). CDR3 in amino acids: CASSRRGSSGNTIYF. In DNA, the CDR3 is TGTGCCAGCAGCCGCAGGGGATCATCCGGAAACACCATATATTTT.

The rearrangement uses TRBV7-2 and TRBJ2-7; TRBD1 agrees at 9 bases. Germline CDR1 reads SGHTA; CDR2 reads FQGNSA. The CDR3 consists of 15 residues. V shed 3 bases, J shed 1 base, and the junction held 4 bases outside the gene matches. CDR3 protein: CASSLLGQGSYEQYF. DNA for the CDR3: TGTGCCAGCAGCTTGCTGGGACAGGGTTCCTACGAGCAGTACTTC.

The chain employs TRBV10-3 and TRBJ2-5; TRBD1 might be the D (6 bases). V was trimmed by 1 base and J by 1 base, leaving 10 bases between them. Looked up from germline, CDR1 is ENHRY and CDR2 is SYGVKD. This CDR3 comprises 15 residues. The CDR3 bases are TGTGCCATCAGTGAGTTCTCAGGGGTCCAAGAGACCCAGTACTTC. This translates into CAISEFSGVQETQYF.

This clone appeared once. V usage is TRBV5-6 and J usage is TRBJ1-2, with TRBD1 identical over 10 bases. This CDR3 is built from 15 residues. Per germline, CDR1 SGHDT and CDR2 YYEEEE. Trimming took 5 bases from V and 6 from J; bases not matched to a gene: 10. The CDR3 is CASRRWDRGFNGYTF. CDR3 bases: TGTGCCAGCAGGCGGTGGGACAGGGGTTTTAATGGCTACACCTTC.

The chain couples TRBV19 to TRBJ1-1; no definite D call. This CDR3 has 13 amino acids. V lost 1 base and J 7 bases, leaving 10 bases between the germline ends. CDR1 is LNHDA, CDR2 SQIVND, per germline (reference sequence). The CDR3 DNA reads as TGTGCCAGTAGTATAGGGTGGCAGCGTGAAGCTTTCTTT. Its translation: CASSIGWQREAFF.

The count of this clone is one. This chain connects TRBV12-3 or TRBV12-4 to TRBJ1-1; D is undetermined. The length of the CDR3 is 12 residues. V lost 3 bases and J lost 7, with 9 bases in between. The CDR3 protein is CASSFSGSEAFF. For the CDR3, the DNA is TGTGCCAGCAGTTTTTCGGGAAGTGAAGCTTTCTTT.

J is TRBJ1-4 and V is TRBV12-3 or TRBV12-4; no definite D call. V lost 1 base and J lost 6, with 6 bases in between. The CDR3 is made up of 13 amino acids. CDR3 sequence: CASSLGGDEKLFF. CDR3 sequence (DNA): TGTGCCAGCAGTTTAGGGGGAGATGAAAAACTGTTTTTT.

The gene calls are TRBV19 and TRBJ1-4, with a weak D call TRBD1 (6 bases). Looked up from germline, CDR1 is LNHDA and CDR2 is SQIVND (reference sequence). V was pared by 6 bases and J by 2 bases, with 10 bases between. The CDR3 is 14 amino acids. The CDR3 reads CASRNRETNEKLFF. The CDR3 DNA reads TGTGCCAGTAGAAACAGGGAGACTAATGAAAAACTGTTTTTT. Together with reference TRBV19 and TRBJ1-4, the CDR3 gives the full variable domain: DGGITQSPKYLFRKEGQNVTLSCEQNLNHDAMYWYRQDPGQGLRLIYYSQIVNDFQKGDIAEGYSVSREKKESFPLTVTSAQKNPTAFYLCASRNRETNEKLFFGSGTQLSVL.

The V call is TRBV30, the J call TRBJ2-5; D gene unclear. The CDR3 consists of 12 residues. Germline V lookup: CDR1 GTSNPN, CDR2 SVGIG (reference sequence). The germline V and J ends were trimmed by 3 bases and 4 bases, with 9 bases remaining between them. The CDR3 region is CAWRRSAETQYF. In DNA form, the CDR3 reads TGTGCCTGGAGAAGGTCGGCAGAGACCCAGTACTTC. The complete variable domain, with remaining parts taken from reference TRBV30 and TRBJ2-5, reads SQTIHQWPATLVQPVGSPLSLECTVEGTSNPNLYWYRQAAGRGLQLLFYSVGIGQISSEVPQNLSASRPQDRQFILSSKKLLLSDSGFYLCAWRRSAETQYFGPGTRLLVL.

This sequence joins TRBV19 and TRBJ2-7, with a tentative D call TRBD1 (6 bases). Trimming cost V 10 bases and J 6 bases, with 19 bases left between them. The CDR3 contains 13 residues. Looked up from germline, CDR1 is LNHDA and CDR2 is SQIVND (reference sequence). CDR3 in DNA: TGTGCCACCGCACAGGGATTAGGGGCCGAGCAGTACTTC. Its translation: CATAQGLGAEQYF.

This clone was observed a single time. The chain is built from TRBV18 and TRBJ2-5; 9 nucleotides align to TRBD1. From germline, CDR1 is KGHSH and CDR2 LQKENI. This CDR3 region has 14 residues. J gave up 5 bases and V 5 bases, and 6 bases lay outside the gene matches. The CDR3 spells CASSFDRGVETQYF. In nucleotides, the CDR3 is TGTGCCAGCTCATTCGACAGGGGGGTCGAGACCCAGTACTTC.

The J gene is TRBJ2-3, the V gene TRBV5-1; D remains unclear. The germline CDR1 and CDR2 sequences are SGHRS and YFSETQ. V was cut by 1 base and J by 3 bases, with 12 bases left in between. This CDR3 comprises 15 residues. CDR3: CASSLLPRATDTQYF. CDR3 DNA sequence: TGCGCCAGCAGCTTGTTACCGAGAGCTACAGATACGCAGTATTTT. The full variable domain, completed using reference TRBV5-1 and TRBJ2-3, is KAGVTQTPRYLIKTRGQQVTLSCSPISGHRSVSWYQQTPGQGLQFLFEYFSETQRNKGNFPGRFSGRQFSNSRSEMNVSTLELGDSALYLCASSLLPRATDTQYFGPGTRLTVL.